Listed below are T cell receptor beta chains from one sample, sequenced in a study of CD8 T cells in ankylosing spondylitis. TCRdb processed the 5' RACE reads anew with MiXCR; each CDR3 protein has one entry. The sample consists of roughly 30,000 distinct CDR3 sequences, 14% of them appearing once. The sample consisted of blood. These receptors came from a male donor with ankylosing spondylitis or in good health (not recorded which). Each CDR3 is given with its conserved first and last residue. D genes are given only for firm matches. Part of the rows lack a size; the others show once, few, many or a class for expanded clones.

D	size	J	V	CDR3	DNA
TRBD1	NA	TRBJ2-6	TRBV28	CASSLDRWSSGANVLTF	TGTGCCAGCAGTTTGGACAGGTGGAGCTCTGGGGCCAACGTCCTGACTTTC
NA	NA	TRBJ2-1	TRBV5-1	CASSWRDTGDEQFF	TGCGCCAGCAGCTGGCGGGACACGGGGGATGAGCAGTTCTTC
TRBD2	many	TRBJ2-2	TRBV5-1	CASSETSANTGELFF	TGCGCCAGCAGCGAGACTAGCGCGAACACCGGGGAGCTGTTTTTT
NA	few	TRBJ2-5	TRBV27	CASSHNRQRIQETQYF	TGTGCCAGCAGTCACAATCGGCAGAGAATCCAAGAGACCCAGTACTTC
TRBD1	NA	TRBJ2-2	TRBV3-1	CASSQEQGATGELFF	TGTGCCAGCAGCCAAGAGCAGGGGGCCACCGGGGAGCTGTTTTTT
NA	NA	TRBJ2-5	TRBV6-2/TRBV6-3	CASSPGLETQYF	TGTGCCAGCAGTCCCGGACTGGAGACCCAGTACTTC
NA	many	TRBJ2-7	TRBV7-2	CASSLGGSIYEQYF	TGTGCCAGCAGCTTAGGAGGGAGTATCTACGAGCAGTACTTC
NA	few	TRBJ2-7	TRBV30	CAWELNYEQYF	TGTGCCTGGGAACTCAACTACGAGCAGTACTTC
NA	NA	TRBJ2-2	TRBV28	CANSRLGGELFF	TGTGCCAACTCCCGTTTGGGCGGGGAGCTGTTTTTT
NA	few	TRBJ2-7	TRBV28	CASSLVSRAYEQYF	TGTGCCAGCAGTTTGGTAAGCAGGGCCTACGAGCAGTACTTC
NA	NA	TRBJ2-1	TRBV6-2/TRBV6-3	CASSLQHITGGEQFF	TGTGCCAGCAGTCTCCAGCACATCACAGGAGGTGAGCAGTTCTTC
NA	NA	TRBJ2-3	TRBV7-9	CASSLAKRGAHF	TGTGCCAGCAGCTTAGCAAAGAGGGGGGCGCATTTT
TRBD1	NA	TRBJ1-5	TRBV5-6	CASSLAGGGQPQHF	TGTGCCAGCAGCTTGGCAGGGGGCGGTCAGCCCCAGCATTTT
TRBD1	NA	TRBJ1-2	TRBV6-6	CASNYRGYYGYTF	TGTGCCAGCAATTACAGGGGGTACTATGGCTACACCTTC
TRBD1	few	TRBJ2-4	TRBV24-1	CATSDDRVSGNIQYF	TGTGCCACCAGTGACGACAGGGTATCGGGAAACATTCAGTACTTC
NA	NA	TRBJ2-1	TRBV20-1	CSARLGASYNEQFF	TGCAGTGCTAGATTGGGGGCTTCCTACAATGAGCAGTTCTTC
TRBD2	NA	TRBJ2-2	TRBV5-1	CASSLTSGDTGELFF	TGCGCCAGCAGCTTGACTAGCGGGGACACCGGGGAGCTGTTTTTT
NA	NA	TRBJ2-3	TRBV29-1	CSGTRSRDTQYF	TGCAGCGGCACTCGGAGTCGGGATACGCAGTATTTT
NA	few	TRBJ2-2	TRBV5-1	CASSSRTARNTGELFF	TGCGCCAGCAGCTCACGGACCGCGCGGAACACCGGGGAGCTGTTTTTT
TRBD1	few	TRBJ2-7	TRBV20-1	CSDLGQGGHEQYF	TGCAGTGACCTTGGACAGGGTGGGCACGAGCAGTACTTC
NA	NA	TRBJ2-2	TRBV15	CATSRDRRKNTGELFF	TGTGCCACCAGCAGAGATCGGAGGAAGAACACCGGGGAGCTGTTTTTT
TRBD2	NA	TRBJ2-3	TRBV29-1	CSVGRTRTSDTQYF	TGCAGCGTTGGTAGGACTAGAACATCGGATACGCAGTATTTT
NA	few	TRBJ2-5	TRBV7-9	CASSARQAPETQYF	TGTGCCAGCAGCGCCAGACAGGCCCCAGAGACCCAGTACTTC
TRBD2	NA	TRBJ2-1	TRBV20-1	CSARRTSGRRDEQFF	TGCAGTGCTAGACGGACTAGCGGGAGGAGGGATGAGCAGTTCTTC